Each of the 7 T cell receptor beta chains below was sequenced from the same sample in a study of T cell repertoires in cytomegalovirus infection. A single record per CDR3 protein comes from TCRdb applying MiXCR to the reads. Of 250,000 to 300,000 distinct CDR3 sequences detected, under 30% appear once; the ten largest clones hold roughly 13%. Sequencing was carried out using PBMCs. All receptors derive from a human donor in good health (CMV status not recorded). Some clones in this sample may be carry-over from other donors' samples.

Ten or more counts support this clonotype. The CDR3, as DNA: TGTGCCAGCAGCCGGCAGAGAGAGACCCAGTACTTC. Translating gives CASSRQRETQYF. V is TRBV7-2 and J is TRBJ2-5; D is unclear. Germline CDR1 is SGHTA and CDR2 is FQGNSA. This CDR3 comprises 12 residues. Trimming left V 5 bases short and J 4 bases short, with 8 bases between.

In this sample, this clonotype is medium-sized. The chain links TRBV7-9 to TRBJ2-3, with 9 bases that match TRBD2. CDR1 SEHNR and CDR2 FQNEAQ come from the germline V gene (reference sequence). The CDR3 consists of 17 residues. Trimming removed 1 base from V and 1 base from J; junction bases left unmatched: 6. CDR3 nucleotide sequence: TGTGCCAGCAGCTTAGTTGGTAGCGGGAGCGGCACAGATACGCAGTATTTT. It encodes CASSLVGSGSGTDTQYF.

This clonotype was found many times. The chain recombines TRBV7-2 with TRBJ1-2; D is unresolved. This CDR3 has 13 amino acids. Deletions cut 3 bases from V and 3 bases from J, with 8 bases between. Germline CDR1 reads SGHTA; CDR2 reads FQGNSA. CDR3 bases: TGTGCCAGCAGCTTTTATTCAGACTATGGCTACACCTTC. Residues: CASSFYSDYGYTF.

On this clonotype: The junction and the germline gene differ at one end; a read error may be behind it. The genes are TRBV28 and TRBJ2-7, with a weak D call TRBD1 (5 bases). This CDR3 spans 12 amino acids. Per germline, CDR1 MDHEN and CDR2 SYDVKM. The CDR3 nucleotides read TGTGCCAGCATTTTAGGGGCCGGCGAGCAGTACTTC. Its protein is CASILGAGEQYF.

Ten or more counts support this clonotype. In DNA, the CDR3 is TGTGCCAGCAGCTTAAAAGCGGGAGGGAGCACAGATACGCAGTATTTT. Translated: CASSLKAGGSTDTQYF. The chain carries TRBV7-2 and TRBJ2-3; 10 bases agree with TRBD2. Germline CDR1 reads SGHTA; CDR2 reads FQGNSA. Trimming took 2 bases from V and 0 from J; bases not matched to a gene: 2. The CDR3 contains 16 residues. The full variable domain, its missing parts supplied by reference TRBV7-2 and TRBJ2-3, is GAGVSQSPSNKVTEKGKDVELRCDPISGHTALYWYRQSLGQGLEFLIYFQGNSAPDKSGLPSDRFSAERTGGSVSTLTIQRTQQEDSAVYLCASSLKAGGSTDTQYFGPGTRLTVL.

This clonotype was recorded a few times. The J gene is TRBJ1-2, the V gene TRBV5-4, with 7 bases matching TRBD1. The CDR3 covers 15 residues. Germline V lookup: CDR1 SGHNT, CDR2 YYREEE (reference sequence). The V segment lost 4 bases and the J segment 6 bases; nucleotides outside the gene matches: 12. CDR3 region: CASSGIFTGDNGYTF. In DNA form, the CDR3 reads TGTGCCAGCAGCGGAATATTTACAGGGGACAATGGCTACACCTTC.

This clonotype was found many times. The chain recombines TRBV7-2 with TRBJ1-6, with D possibly matching TRBD1 (5 bases). Trimming pared 0 bases from V and 1 base from J, leaving 13 bases between. Germline CDR1 is SGHTA and CDR2 is FQGNSA. The CDR3 is made up of 18 amino acids. The CDR3 DNA reads as TGTGCCAGCAGCTTAGCCTTGGGGGATAGGTCCTATAATTCACCCCTCCACTTT. Its protein product is CASSLALGDRSYNSPLHF.